The 9 T cell receptor beta chains below come from one sample, sequenced in a study of identical twins. MiXCR, run by TCRdb on the 5' RACE reads, gives a single entry per CDR3 protein. The table records approximately 1.8 million distinct CDR3 sequences, about 32% of them present only once. The sample consisted of cord blood. The receptors here all came from a newborn girl in good health.

The chain recombines TRBV20-1 with TRBJ1-5; D is unresolved. The CDR3 sequence is 15 residues long. The ends were cut back, 4 bases at V and 0 bases at J, with 13 bases in the middle. In germline, CDR1 is DFQATT, CDR2 SNEGSKA (reference sequence). CDR3: CSAMPLPDSNQPQHF. For the CDR3, the DNA is TGCAGTGCTATGCCCCTACCCGATAGCAATCAGCCCCAGCATTTT.

Written as DNA, the CDR3 is TGCAGTGCTTCCGGACAGGGTCGTACTGAAGCTTTCTTT. Protein sequence: CSASGQGRTEAFF. This sequence joins TRBV20-1 and TRBJ1-1; TRBD1 aligns across 8 bases. Germline CDR1 DFQATT, CDR2 SNEGSKA (reference sequence). Germline trimming cut 5 bases from V and 5 bases from J; bases unmatched to any gene: 7. CDR3 length equals 13 residues.

This chain links TRBV7-9 with TRBJ2-3; TRBD2 aligns across 9 bases. CDR3 length: 19 residues. V was pared by 1 base and J by 3 bases, with 14 bases of the junction left unmatched. Germline V gene lookup returns CDR1 SEHNR and CDR2 FQNEAQ (reference sequence). The CDR3 spells CASSLVLAGFRLLTDTQYF. The CDR3 DNA sequence: TGTGCCAGCAGCTTAGTCCTAGCGGGGTTTCGCCTTCTAACAGATACGCAGTATTTT.

The chain employs TRBV7-2 and TRBJ2-2; 8 bases are a match to TRBD1. V was clipped by 0 bases and J by 7 bases; unmatched bases: 7. CDR3 length: 16 amino acids. CDR1 is SGHTA and CDR2 is FQGNSA in the germline V gene. CDR3 DNA sequence: TGTGCCAGCAGCTTAGCGACAGGGGTAATCGGCGGGGAGCTGTTTTTT. It specifies CASSLATGVIGGELFF.

This clonotype has just a few counts. The chain carries TRBV4-2 and TRBJ2-3; 9 nucleotides align to TRBD2. The ends lost 0 bases at V and 4 bases at J; junction bases unmatched: 5. Germline V gene lookup returns CDR1 LGHNA and CDR2 YNFKEQ. The CDR3 contains 16 residues. The CDR3 is CASSQDVAGVSDTQYF. DNA for the CDR3: TGTGCCAGCAGCCAAGATGTAGCGGGGGTCTCAGATACGCAGTATTTT.

This clonotype turned up a few times. The chain couples TRBV2 to TRBJ1-2; D not certain. The V gene lost 2 bases and the J gene lost 5 bases, with 12 bases spanning the gap. The germline CDR1 and CDR2 sequences are SNHLY and FYNNEI. The CDR3 runs 14 residues. CDR3 in DNA: TGTGCCAGCAGTGAATGGCGGAAAAAATATGGCTACACCTTC. Protein sequence: CASSEWRKKYGYTF.

This clonotype has more than one count but fewer than ten. The chain is built from TRBV20-1 and TRBJ2-1; D gene uncertain. This CDR3 is 14 amino acids long. With 0 bases removed from V and 3 bases from J, the gap between germline ends came to 9 bases. CDR1 and CDR2 from the germline V gene are DFQATT and SNEGSKA (reference sequence). CDR3 in DNA: TGCAGTGCTAGAGAAGGCACCCGCTACAATGAGCAGTTCTTC. Translating gives CSAREGTRYNEQFF.

This clonotype was detected only a few times. The CDR3 sequence: CASSLVGRGITNEKLFF. The CDR3 region has the DNA TGTGCCAGCAGCTTAGTGGGCAGGGGGATAACTAATGAAAAACTGTTTTTT. The J gene is TRBJ1-4, the V gene TRBV7-2, with 7 bases aligning to TRBD1. Per the germline V gene, CDR1 is SGHTA and CDR2 is FQGNSA. Trimming took 1 base from V and 1 from J; bases not matched to a gene: 6. The CDR3 length is 17 residues.

V usage is TRBV12-1 and J usage is TRBJ1-1; the table's D gene call, TRBD1, was not cross checked with the DNA. TRBV12-1 constitutes a pseudogene. CDR3 length: 15 amino acids. The CDR3 loop reads CASSFWTGVGTEAFF. The CDR3 coding sequence is TGTGCCAGCAGCTTTTGGACAGGGGTAGGCACTGAAGCTTTCTTT.